This entry lists 10 T cell receptor beta chains sequenced from one sample in a study of tissue T cells after allogeneic stem cell transplantation (dated by TCRdb to between 2021 and 2024). Library preparation employed the immunoSEQ multiplex PCR assay. This immuneACCESS table, as held by TCRdb, lists in-frame sequences with V and J called but not all clones. Of the missing ones, under half trace to an unresolved V gene in checked studies; the others have no known cause. The sample data list over 450 clones, and around 66% of these were observed just once. The biggest ten clones account for approximately 10% of the sample. Sequences were obtained from gut tissue. The receptor set was obtained from a female BALB/c mouse in good health. These mice carry the MHC haplotype H2-d.

On this clone: Gene names and germline refer to mouse. Read sequence stops 1 residue before the CDR3 end, and the germline J gene provides the missing end. The chain employs TRBV2 and TRBJ2-5; D could derive from TRBD1 or TRBD2 (5 bases each). Germline V CDR1 and CDR2: LGHNA, YSYQKL. The V end was cut by 0 bases, the J end by 3 bases, with 10 bases between. The CDR3 covers 15 residues. The sequenced part of the CDR3 DNA is TGTGCCAGCAGCCAAGATGGGGCTGGACAAGACACCCAGTAC. As protein: CASSQDGAGQDTQY. The whole CDR3 region reads CASSQDGAGQDTQYF.

A note on this clone: Genes here carry mouse names. Incomplete CDR3 DNA: TGTGCCAGCGGTGAACAGGGGGCCGAAAGATTATTT. Its protein is CASGEQGAERLF. Given in full, the CDR3 is CASGEQGAERLFF. The chain carries TRBV13-2 and TRBJ1-4; 9 positions match TRBD1. The read terminates 1 residue before the CDR3 end, so the remaining end is supplied by the germline J gene. CDR3 length: 13 residues. CDR1 is NNHNN and CDR2 is SYGAGS in the germline V gene (reference sequence). V lost 2 bases, J lost 7 bases, and 0 bases stayed unmatched.

Details on this clone: These gene names are mouse names. The read is 1 residue too short to cover the CDR3 end, so that end is filled in from the germline J gene. J is TRBJ1-6 and V is TRBV5, with a tentative D call TRBD1 (5 bases). TRBJ1-6 qualifies as an ORF whose function is uncertain. The CDR3 has 14 residues. The germline gives CDR1 LGHNA, CDR2 YNLKQL (reference sequence). Trimming pared 4 bases from V and 3 bases from J, leaving 7 bases between. This CDR3 reads CASSRQNYNSPLYF. The CDR3 DNA, read in part, is TGTGCCAGCAGCCGACAGAACTATAATTCGCCCCTCTAC.

On this clone: The gene names here belong to mouse. CDR3 DNA (partial): TGTGCCTGGAGTCTCGGACAGGGGGCCACCGGGCAGCTCTAC. Translation gives CAWSLGQGATGQLY. The entire CDR3 protein is CAWSLGQGATGQLYF. The chain uses TRBV31 and TRBJ2-2, with 11 bases aligning to TRBD1. The read terminates 1 residue before the CDR3 end, so the remaining end is supplied by the germline J gene. The V gene end was trimmed by 0 bases and the J gene end by 4 bases; junction bases not matched to a gene: 1. This CDR3 has 15 residues. Looked up from germline, CDR1 is GKSSPN and CDR2 is SITVG.

Comment on this clone: The germline and genes are mouse ones. CDR3 region: CGAREAGSGNTLYF. The part of the CDR3 DNA that was read is TGTGGTGCTAGGGAAGCAGGTTCTGGAAATACGCTCTAT. The chain links TRBV20 to TRBJ1-3; D not resolved. The CDR3 end falls 1 residue outside the read, so it is completed with the germline J gene. This CDR3 has 14 residues. The V gene lost 0 bases and the J gene lost 0 bases, with 6 bases spanning the gap. Germline V gene data show CDR1 as GFQATS and CDR2 as STVNSAI.

A remark on this clone: Any gene name here is a mouse gene name. The CDR3 end lies 1 residue beyond the end of the read and is filled in from the germline J gene. The chain links TRBV15 to TRBJ1-4; D is possibly TRBD1 (5 bases). The CDR3 runs 14 residues. V was pared by 3 bases and J by 1 base, with 6 bases between. CDR1 is SGHND, CDR2 FRSKSL, per germline. This CDR3 reads CASSFRGSNERLFF. CDR3 DNA (partial): TGTGCCAGCAGTTTTAGGGGTTCCAACGAAAGATTATTT.

A note on this clone: Germline and genes here are mouse. The CDR3 extends 1 residue past the end of the read, so its final part is completed from the germline J gene. The genes are TRBV19 and TRBJ2-5, with no clear D. The germline V gene has CDR1 FNHDT and CDR2 SITEND (reference sequence). Trimming left V 7 bases short and J 2 bases short, with 8 bases between. The CDR3 is 12 residues long. Incomplete CDR3 DNA: TGTGCCAGCGGACGGTTCCAAGACACCCAGTAC. It is translated as CASGRFQDTQY. The whole CDR3 region reads CASGRFQDTQYF.

As regards this clone: Here the gene names and germline are mouse. Read sequence stops 1 residue before the CDR3 end, and the germline J gene provides the missing end. The V gene is TRBV19, the J gene TRBJ1-1; D perhaps matches TRBD1 (6 bases). The CDR3 runs to 14 residues. Germline lookup yields CDR1 FNHDT and CDR2 SITEND (reference sequence). V dropped 4 bases and J dropped 0 bases, with 10 bases sitting between them. The CDR3 bases that were read are TGTGCCAGCAGTCCCGGACAGCCAAACACAGAAGTCTTC. Encoded protein: CASSPGQPNTEVF. The entire CDR3 protein reads CASSPGQPNTEVFF. Filled out from reference TRBV19 and TRBJ1-1, the complete variable domain reads GGIITQTPKFLIGQEGQKLTLKCQQNFNHDTMYWYRQDSGKGLRLIYYSITENDLQKGDLSEGYDASREKKSSFSLTVTSAQKNEMAVFLCASSPGQPNTEVFFGKGTRLTVV.

As regards this clone: Germline and genes here are mouse. With the read ending 1 residue before the CDR3 end, the germline J gene is used to fill in that end. The rearrangement uses TRBV13-2 and TRBJ2-5; 8 bases line up with TRBD2. The J segment lost 4 bases and the V segment lost 3 bases, leaving 1 base of the junction unmatched. CDR3 length equals 13 residues. Germline values: CDR1 NNHNN, CDR2 SYGAGS (reference sequence). The CDR3 spells CASGGWGEDTQYF. CDR3 DNA (partial): TGTGCCAGCGGTGGCTGGGGGGAAGACACCCAGTAC.

Turning to this clone: Mouse gene names apply. The CDR3 end falls 1 residue outside the read, so it is completed with the germline J gene. The chain links TRBV13-2 to TRBJ2-2; TRBD2 aligns across 8 bases. The germline V gene encodes CDR1 NNHNN and CDR2 SYGAGS (reference sequence). CDR3 size: 16 residues. The V segment lost 2 bases and the J segment 1 base; nucleotides outside the gene matches: 4. The sequenced CDR3 bases are TGTGCCAGCGGTGACCACTGGGGGAAAAACACCGGGCAGCTCTAC. It codes for CASGDHWGKNTGQLY. The entire CDR3 is CASGDHWGKNTGQLYF.